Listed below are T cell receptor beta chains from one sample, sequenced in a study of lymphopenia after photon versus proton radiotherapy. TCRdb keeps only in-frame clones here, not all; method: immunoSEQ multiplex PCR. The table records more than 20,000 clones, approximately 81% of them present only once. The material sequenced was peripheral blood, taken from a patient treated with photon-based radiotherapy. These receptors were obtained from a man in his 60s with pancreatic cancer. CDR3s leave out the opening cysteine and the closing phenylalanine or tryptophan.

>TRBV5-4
AGSLGSSVTKNTEAF
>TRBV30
AWSEELGQPQH
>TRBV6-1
ASRTGQGTNEKLF
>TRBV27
ASSSYRVNEQF
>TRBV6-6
ASTYRPNTEAF
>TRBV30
AWSHEQF
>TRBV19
ASSTAAGLSYGYT
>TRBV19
ASSIQDRGNGYT
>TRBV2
ASRRGGNTEAF
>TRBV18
ASSPTGGAFINEQF
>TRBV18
ASSPRGQGAKGTQY
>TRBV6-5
ASSFGDGYT
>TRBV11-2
ASSLEGRGQTDTQY
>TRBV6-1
ASKPQGAYGYT
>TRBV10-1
ASSDLGYNEQF
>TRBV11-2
ASSFGTSGLL
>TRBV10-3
AIRRGGANTEAF
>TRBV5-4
ASSFKQDNEKLF
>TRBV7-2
ASSIQRGDYNEQF
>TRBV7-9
ASSPPGTVSSYEQY
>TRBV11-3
ASSLGSLTGISTGELF
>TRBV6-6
ASSYSTGGAGDTQY
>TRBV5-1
ASSLTGTKVETQY
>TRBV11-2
ASSTHPGGTEAF
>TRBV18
ASSVGQGIGYEQY
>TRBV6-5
ASSSRDATLGY
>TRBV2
ASSEGRTADYEQY
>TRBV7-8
ASSLQGDNSPLH
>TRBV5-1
ASSSGLSTSTDTQY
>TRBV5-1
ASSVETRTEAF
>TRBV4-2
ASSLGGASPNSPLH
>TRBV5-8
ASSLMFRGTEAF
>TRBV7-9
ASSFPGHNEKLF
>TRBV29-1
SVVIWGDSYGYT
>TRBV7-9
ASSNGPQGMRQY
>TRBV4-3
ASSQDRRGPNEKLF
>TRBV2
ATQGVGTEAF
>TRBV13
ASTFGQGFHGYT
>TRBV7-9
ASSLAVGGGAGANVLT
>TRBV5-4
ASRMGGGLGYT
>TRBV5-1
ASSLAWVTDTQY
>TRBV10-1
ASSAPGGKTLSNQPQH
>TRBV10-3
AIRKGTGGNYGYT
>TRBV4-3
ASSHPGTGGGDTEAF
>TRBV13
ASSSGTSGEGLGDTQY
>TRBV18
ASSRLSSRANYGYT
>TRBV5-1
ASSFRGTYEQY
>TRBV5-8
ASSYPSGGQETQY
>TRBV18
ASSPGRQQETQY
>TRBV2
ATTPGTNYNEQF
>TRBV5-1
ASSLGGGGNSPLH
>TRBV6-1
ASSESSGRLNTEAF
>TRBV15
ATSRGGQQGSPLH